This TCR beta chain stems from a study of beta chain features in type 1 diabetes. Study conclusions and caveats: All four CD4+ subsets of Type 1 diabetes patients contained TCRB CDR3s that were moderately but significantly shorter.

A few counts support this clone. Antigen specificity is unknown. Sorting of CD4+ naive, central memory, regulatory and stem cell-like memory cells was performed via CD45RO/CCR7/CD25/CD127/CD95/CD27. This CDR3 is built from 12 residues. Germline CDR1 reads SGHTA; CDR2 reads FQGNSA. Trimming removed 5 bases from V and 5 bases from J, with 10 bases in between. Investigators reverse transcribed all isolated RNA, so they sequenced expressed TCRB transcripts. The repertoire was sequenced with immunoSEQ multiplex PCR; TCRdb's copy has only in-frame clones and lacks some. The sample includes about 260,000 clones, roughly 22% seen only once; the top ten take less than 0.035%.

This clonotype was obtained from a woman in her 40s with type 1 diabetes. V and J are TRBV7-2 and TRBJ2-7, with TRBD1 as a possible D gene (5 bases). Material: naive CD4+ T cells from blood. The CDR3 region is CASSRTFDEQYF. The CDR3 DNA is TGTGCCAGCAGCCGGACATTCGACGAGCAGTACTTC.